This T cell receptor (beta chain) was sequenced for a study of T-cell reconstitution after alpha-beta-depleted transplantation in children. Germline CDR1 is SGDLS and CDR2 is YYNGEE. Deletions cut 4 bases from V and 6 bases from J, with 8 bases between. CDR3 size: 12 residues. This clonotype turned up a few times. Unique molecular identifiers tagged the TCRbeta library. One entry per CDR3 protein results from TCRdb running MiXCR on the PCR reads. The sample carries approximately 340,000 distinct CDR3 sequences, 10% to 13% recorded once. The clonotype originates from a human donor who donated a stem cell graft to a child with acute lymphoblastic leukemia. The sample here was PBMCs from the stem cell graft donor, taken from the stem cell graft. V usage is TRBV9 and J usage is TRBJ2-1; D ambiguous. CDR3: CASSYTPNEQFF. CDR3 DNA: TGTGCCAGCAGCTACACCCCCAATGAGCAGTTCTTC.